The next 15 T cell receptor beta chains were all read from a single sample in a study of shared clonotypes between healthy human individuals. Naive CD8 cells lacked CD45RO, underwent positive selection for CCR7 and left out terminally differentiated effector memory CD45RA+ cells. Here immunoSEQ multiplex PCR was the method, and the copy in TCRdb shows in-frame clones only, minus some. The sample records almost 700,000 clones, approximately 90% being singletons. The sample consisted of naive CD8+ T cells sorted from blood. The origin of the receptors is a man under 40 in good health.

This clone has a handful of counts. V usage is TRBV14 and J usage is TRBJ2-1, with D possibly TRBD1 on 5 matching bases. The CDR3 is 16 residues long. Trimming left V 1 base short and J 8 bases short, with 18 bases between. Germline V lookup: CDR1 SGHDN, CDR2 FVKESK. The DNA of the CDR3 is TGTGCCAGCAGCCAAGTTGAGCCAGGGATCAGGGATGAGCAGTTCTTC. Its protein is CASSQVEPGIRDEQFF.

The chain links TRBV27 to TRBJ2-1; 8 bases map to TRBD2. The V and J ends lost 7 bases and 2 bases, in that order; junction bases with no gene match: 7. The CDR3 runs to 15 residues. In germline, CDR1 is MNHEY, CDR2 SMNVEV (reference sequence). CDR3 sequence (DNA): TGTGCCAGCAATAGCGGGGCCGTGACCTACAATGAGCAGTTCTTC. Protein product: CASNSGAVTYNEQFF.

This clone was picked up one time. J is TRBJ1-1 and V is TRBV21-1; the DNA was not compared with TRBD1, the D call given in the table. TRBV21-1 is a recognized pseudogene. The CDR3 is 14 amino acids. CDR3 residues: CASNLSGENTEAFF. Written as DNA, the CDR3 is TGTGCCAGCAACCTTTCAGGGGAAAACACTGAAGCTTTCTTT.

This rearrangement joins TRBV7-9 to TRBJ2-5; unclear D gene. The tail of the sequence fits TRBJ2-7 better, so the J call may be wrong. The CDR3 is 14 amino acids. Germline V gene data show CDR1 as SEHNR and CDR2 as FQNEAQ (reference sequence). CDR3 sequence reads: CASSLLARPYEQYF. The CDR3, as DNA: TGTGCCAGCAGCTTATTGGCCAGACCCTACGAGCAGTACTTC.

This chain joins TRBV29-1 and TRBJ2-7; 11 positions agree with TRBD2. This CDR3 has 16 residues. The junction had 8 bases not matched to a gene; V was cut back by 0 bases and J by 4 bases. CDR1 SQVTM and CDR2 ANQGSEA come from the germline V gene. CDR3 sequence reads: CSVEDPTSGSEYEQYF. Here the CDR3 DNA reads TGCAGCGTTGAAGACCCTACTAGCGGGAGTGAGTACGAGCAGTACTTC.

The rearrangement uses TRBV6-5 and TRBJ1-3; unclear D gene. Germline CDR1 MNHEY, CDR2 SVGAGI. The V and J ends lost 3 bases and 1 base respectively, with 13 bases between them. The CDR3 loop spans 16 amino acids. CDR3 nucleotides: TGTGCCAGCAGTTATCTCACGGGTTTTTCTGGAAACACCATATATTTT. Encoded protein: CASSYLTGFSGNTIYF.

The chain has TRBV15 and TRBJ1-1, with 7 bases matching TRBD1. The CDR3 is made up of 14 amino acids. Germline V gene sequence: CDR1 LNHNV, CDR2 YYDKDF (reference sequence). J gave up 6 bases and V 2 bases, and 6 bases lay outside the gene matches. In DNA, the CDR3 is TGTGCCACCAGCAGACCCGACAGGGACGCTGAAGCTTTCTTT. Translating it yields CATSRPDRDAEAFF. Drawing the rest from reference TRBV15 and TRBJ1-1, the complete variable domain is DAMVIQNPRYQVTQFGKPVTLSCSQTLNHNVMYWYQQKSSQAPKLLFHYYDKDFNNEADTPDNFQSRRPNTSFCFLDIRSPGLGDTAMYLCATSRPDRDAEAFFGQGTRLTVV.

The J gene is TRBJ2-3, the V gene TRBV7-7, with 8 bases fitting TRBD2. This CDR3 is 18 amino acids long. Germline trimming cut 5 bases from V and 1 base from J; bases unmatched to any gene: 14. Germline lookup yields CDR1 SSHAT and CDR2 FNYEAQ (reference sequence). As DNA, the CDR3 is TGTGCCAGCAGCATCGGACTAGCCGAACCTCCGGGCACAGATACGCAGTATTTT. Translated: CASSIGLAEPPGTDTQYF.

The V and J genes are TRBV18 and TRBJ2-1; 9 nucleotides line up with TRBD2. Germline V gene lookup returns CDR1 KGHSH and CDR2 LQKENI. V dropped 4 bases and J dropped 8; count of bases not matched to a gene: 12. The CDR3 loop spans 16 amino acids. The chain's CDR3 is CASSLGAGGPLDEQFF. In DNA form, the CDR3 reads TGTGCCAGCTCACTGGGGGCGGGAGGGCCATTGGATGAGCAGTTCTTC.

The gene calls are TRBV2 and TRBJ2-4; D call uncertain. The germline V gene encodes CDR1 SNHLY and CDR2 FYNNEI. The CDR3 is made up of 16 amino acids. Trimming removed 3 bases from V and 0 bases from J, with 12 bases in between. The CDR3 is CASSDYINVAKNIQYF. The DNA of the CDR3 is TGTGCCAGCAGTGATTACATTAACGTAGCCAAAAACATTCAGTACTTC.

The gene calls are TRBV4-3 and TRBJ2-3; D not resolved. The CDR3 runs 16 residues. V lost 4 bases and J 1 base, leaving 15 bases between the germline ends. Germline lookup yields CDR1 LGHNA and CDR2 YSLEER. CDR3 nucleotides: TGCGCCAGCAGCCCACTCCGGGTCGGAGGCACAGATACGCAGTATTTT. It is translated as CASSPLRVGGTDTQYF.

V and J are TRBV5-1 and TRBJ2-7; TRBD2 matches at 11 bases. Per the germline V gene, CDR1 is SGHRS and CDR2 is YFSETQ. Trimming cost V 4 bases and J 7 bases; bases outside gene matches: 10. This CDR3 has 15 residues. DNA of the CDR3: TGCGCCAGCAGCGTCCATAGCGGGAGGGGGGAGGAGCAGTACTTC. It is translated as CASSVHSGRGEEQYF.

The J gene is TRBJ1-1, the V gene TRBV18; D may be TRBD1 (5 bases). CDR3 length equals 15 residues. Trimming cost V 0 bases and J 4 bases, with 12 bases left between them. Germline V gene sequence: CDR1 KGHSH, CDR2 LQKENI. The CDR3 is CASSPPGRVATEAFF. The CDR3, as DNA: TGTGCCAGCTCACCACCGGGCAGGGTTGCCACTGAAGCTTTCTTT.

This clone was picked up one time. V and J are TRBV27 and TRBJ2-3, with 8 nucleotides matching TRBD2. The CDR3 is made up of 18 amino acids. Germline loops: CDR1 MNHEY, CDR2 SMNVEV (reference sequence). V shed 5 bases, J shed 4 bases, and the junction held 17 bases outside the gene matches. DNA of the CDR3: TGTGCCAGCAGTACAATACCGAAAGCGGGAGAGGGTCCAGATACGCAGTATTTT. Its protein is CASSTIPKAGEGPDTQYF.

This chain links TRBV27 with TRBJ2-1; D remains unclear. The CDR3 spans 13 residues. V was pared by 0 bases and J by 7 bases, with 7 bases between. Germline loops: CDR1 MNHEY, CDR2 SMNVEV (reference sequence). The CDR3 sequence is CASSLSPQNEQFF. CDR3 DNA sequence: TGTGCCAGCAGTTTATCGCCCCAGAATGAGCAGTTCTTC.